Below, 4 T cell receptor beta chains from the same sample are listed, as sequenced in a study of human T cells and chemical hapten exposure. Via MiXCR, TCRdb re-called the RACE reads, giving one row per CDR3 protein. The sample lists roughly 120,000 distinct CDR3 sequences, approximately 15% occurring once. The time point here: pre-sensitization, week 0. Regarding treatment: therapeutic diphenylcyclopropenone sensitization with weekly scalp DPC. This specimen was whole blood, taken in connection with sensitization to the hapten diphenylcyclopropenone (DPC). The receptors shown here come from a woman between 18 and 29 years old with alopecia areata. Some clones in this sample may be carry-over from other donors' samples.

Many counts were recorded for this clonotype. The rearrangement uses TRBV15 and TRBJ1-6; D gene unclear. Germline CDR1 reads LNHNV; CDR2 reads YYDKDF (reference sequence). V was shortened by 3 bases and J by 7 bases, with 10 bases between the two germline ends. The CDR3 is made up of 14 amino acids. For the CDR3, the DNA is TGTGCCACCAGCAGTCGGACTGGGAATTCACCCCTCCACTTT. This translates into CATSSRTGNSPLHF.

This sequence joins TRBV6-4 and TRBJ2-2; TRBD1 agrees at 12 bases. The germline gives CDR1 MRHNA, CDR2 SNTAGT. The V gene end was trimmed by 6 bases and the J gene end by 6 bases; junction bases not matched to a gene: 5. This CDR3 has 15 amino acids. DNA for the CDR3: TGTGCCAGCAGGAACGGGACAGGGGGCTCCGGGGAGCTGTTTTTT. This encodes CASRNGTGGSGELFF.

This rearrangement joins TRBV28 to TRBJ1-5; D not resolved. The CDR3 runs 12 residues. V was clipped by 5 bases and J by 4 bases, with 6 bases between them. Germline V gene data show CDR1 as MDHEN and CDR2 as SYDVKM. CDR3 region: CASSPLNQPQHF. As DNA, the CDR3 is TGTGCCAGCAGTCCTCTTAATCAGCCCCAGCATTTT. The entire variable domain, with the rest obtained from reference TRBV28 and TRBJ1-5, is as follows: DVKVTQSSRYLVKRTGEKVFLECVQDMDHENMFWYRQDPGLGLRLIYFSYDVKMKEKGDIPEGYSVSREKKERFSLILESASTNQTSMYLCASSPLNQPQHFGDGTRLSIL.

This clonotype was picked up a small number of times. The chain carries TRBV7-2 and TRBJ1-4; D unresolved. V was clipped by 2 bases and J by 8 bases, with 15 bases between them. Germline V gives CDR1 SGHTA, CDR2 FQGNSA. The CDR3 is 15 amino acids. CDR3 sequence: CASSLSGRWEEKLFF. CDR3 DNA: TGTGCCAGCAGCTTATCGGGGAGATGGGAGGAAAAACTGTTTTTT.